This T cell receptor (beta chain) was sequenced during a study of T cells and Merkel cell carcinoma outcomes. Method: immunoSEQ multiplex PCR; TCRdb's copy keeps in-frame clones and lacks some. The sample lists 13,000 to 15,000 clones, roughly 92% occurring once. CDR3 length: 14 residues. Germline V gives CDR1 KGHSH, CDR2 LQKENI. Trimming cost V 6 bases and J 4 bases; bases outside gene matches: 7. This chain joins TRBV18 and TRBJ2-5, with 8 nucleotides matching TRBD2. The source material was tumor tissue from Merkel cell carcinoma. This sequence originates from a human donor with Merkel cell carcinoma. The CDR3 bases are TGTGCCAGCTCTCTCAGCGGGAGTGGAGAGACCCAGTACTTC. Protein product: CASSLSGSGETQYF.